The source of this T cell receptor beta chain is a study of T cell clones after liver transplantation. Study observations and caveats: Post-transplant, graft-donor-reactive CD4 TCRbeta sequences in blood dropped significantly in 5 of 8 subjects.

The table came from immunoSEQ multiplex PCR; TCRdb's copy has only in-frame clones and leaves some out. The sample contains approximately 51,000 clones, approximately 71% of which appear only once. As to this clone: Its specificity is not known.

V was clipped by 5 bases and J by 6 bases, with 11 bases between them. CDR1 and CDR2 from the germline V gene are SGHAT and FQDESV (reference sequence). The CDR3 consists of 13 residues. The clonotype comes from a human patient who received a liver transplant. Some T cells may originate from the graft donor. The source was CD4+ T cells from blood, collected around 4.5 years after liver transplant. J is TRBJ2-1 and V is TRBV11-1; D is uncertain. The CDR3 loop is CASSTTPGNEQFF. In DNA form, the CDR3 reads TGTGCCAGCAGCACGACTCCGGGCAATGAGCAGTTCTTC.